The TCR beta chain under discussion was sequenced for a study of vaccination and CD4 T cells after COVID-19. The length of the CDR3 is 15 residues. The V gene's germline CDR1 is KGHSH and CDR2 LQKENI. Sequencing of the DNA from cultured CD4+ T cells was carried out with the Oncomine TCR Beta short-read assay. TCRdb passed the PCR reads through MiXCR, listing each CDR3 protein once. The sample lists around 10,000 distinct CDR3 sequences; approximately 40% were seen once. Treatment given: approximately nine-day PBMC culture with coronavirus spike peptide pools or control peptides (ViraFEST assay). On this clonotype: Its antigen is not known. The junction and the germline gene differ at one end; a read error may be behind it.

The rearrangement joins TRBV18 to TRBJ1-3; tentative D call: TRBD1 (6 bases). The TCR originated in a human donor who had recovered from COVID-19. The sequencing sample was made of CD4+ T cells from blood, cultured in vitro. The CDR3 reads CASSPQGSSGDTIYF. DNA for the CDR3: TGTGCCAGCTCACCTCAGGGGAGCTCTGGAGACACCATATATTTT.